The present T cell receptor beta chain was sequenced within a study of neurological immune-mediated disorders. Ten or more counts support this clonotype. As yet, its antigen is unknown. Study-wide results and limits: In HTLV-1-associated myelopathy, TCR clonal expansion was greatest, and in multiple sclerosis it was least, below healthy controls. Among 34 multiple sclerosis patients, 18 had repertoires that phylogenetic grouping placed in one related-CDR3 cluster, a possible signature.

This CDR3 spans 16 amino acids. The germline V gene encodes CDR1 LGHDT and CDR2 YNNKEL (reference sequence). J was trimmed by 5 bases and V by 3 bases; bases with no gene match: 10. The cDNA was produced through 5'RACE with 10-nucleotide random UMIs. TCRdb processed the 5' RACE reads anew with MiXCR; each CDR3 protein has one entry. The table has 80,000 to 95,000 distinct CDR3 sequences, approximately 3.5% seen once. Specimen: PBMCs. The receptor was derived from a woman aged 45-59 years with multiple sclerosis. The chain carries TRBV3-1 and TRBJ1-1, with TRBD1 matching 9 bases. The CDR3 sequence is CASSQPITGGQTEAFF. The CDR3, as DNA: TGTGCCAGCAGCCAGCCGATAACAGGGGGCCAGACTGAAGCTTTCTTT.